This T cell receptor (beta chain) was sequenced for a study of T cells in Graves' hyperthyroidism and ophthalmopathy. Every diagnosis used clinical symptoms, serum thyroxine and TRAb, thyroid ultrasound and orbital computed tomography. About this clonotype itself: The antigen is not known. The CDR3 end shows no conserved phenylalanine or tryptophan, and so a read error is likely.

From germline, CDR1 is SGHDN and CDR2 FVKESK. CDR3 size: 13 residues. V trimming: 8 bases; J trimming: 6 bases; junction bases outside the gene matches: 6. Amplification of TCR beta CDR3 regions was performed using RNA transcripts as template. The primer set for the first-round RT-PCR of the TCR CDR3 was HTBI. TCRdb used MiXCR to reprocess the multiplex PCR reads, holding one entry per CDR3 protein. The sample lists 480,000 or so distinct CDR3 sequences, 13% to 15% seen once, with under 20% in the top ten. Study results and caveats: Through a model of 13 V-J features, ophthalmopathy was separated from stable hyperthyroidism.

The rearrangement links TRBV14 to TRBJ1-4, with 7 bases aligning to TRBD1. The clonotype originates from a woman aged 18-29 years with Graves' hyperthyroidism. The sequencing input was blood. The CDR3: CASGGQVYEKLFL. The CDR3 bases are TGTGCCAGCGGAGGACAGGTCTATGAAAAACTGTTTCTT.